This TCR beta chain was sequenced in a study of CD8 T cells in Susac syndrome. The V gene lost 6 bases and the J gene lost 6 bases, with 14 bases spanning the gap. CDR3 size: 13 residues. RNA totalling roughly 0.45 to 1 ug underwent reverse transcription with random hexamers. Amplification of the TCR beta CDR3 was carried out by immunoSEQ multiplex PCR, which spanned a total of 54 Vbeta and 13 Jbeta segments. TCRdb reprocessed the immunoSEQ multiplex PCR reads with MiXCR, giving one entry per CDR3 protein. The top ten hold over 0.1% of the sample, which has 200,000 to 250,000 distinct CDR3 sequences, about 94% seen once. Sequencing targeted TCR beta in T cells from blood (CD8+ and CD4+). Purification of the CD8+ and CD4+ T cells relied on negative isolation, and TEMRA cells underwent FACS enrichment.

The V and J genes are TRBV12-3 or TRBV12-4 and TRBJ1-2; a possible D gene is TRBD1 (6 bases). The TCR comes from a human donor with multiple sclerosis. The sequencing input was CD8+ T cells from PBMCs. The CDR3: CASSRDTQHGYTF. CDR3 DNA sequence: TGTGCCAGCAGCCGGGACACTCAACATGGCTACACCTTC.